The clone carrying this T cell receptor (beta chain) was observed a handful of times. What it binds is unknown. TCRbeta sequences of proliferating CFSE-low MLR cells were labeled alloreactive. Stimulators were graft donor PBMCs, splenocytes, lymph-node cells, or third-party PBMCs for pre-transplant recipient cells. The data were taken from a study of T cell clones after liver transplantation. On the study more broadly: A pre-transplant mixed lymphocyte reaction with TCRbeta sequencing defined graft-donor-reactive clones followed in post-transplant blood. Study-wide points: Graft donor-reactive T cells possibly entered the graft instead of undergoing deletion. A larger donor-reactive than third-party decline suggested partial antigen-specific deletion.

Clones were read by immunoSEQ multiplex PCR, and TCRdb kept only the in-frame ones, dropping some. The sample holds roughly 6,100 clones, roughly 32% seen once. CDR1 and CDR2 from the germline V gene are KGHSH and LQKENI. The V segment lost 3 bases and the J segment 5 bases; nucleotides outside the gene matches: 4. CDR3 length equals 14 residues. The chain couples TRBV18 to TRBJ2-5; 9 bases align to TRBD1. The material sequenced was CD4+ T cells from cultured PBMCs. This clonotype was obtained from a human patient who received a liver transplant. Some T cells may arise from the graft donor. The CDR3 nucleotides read TGTGCCAGCTCACCTCCGGGACAGGGCGAGACCCAGTACTTC. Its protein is CASSPPGQGETQYF.